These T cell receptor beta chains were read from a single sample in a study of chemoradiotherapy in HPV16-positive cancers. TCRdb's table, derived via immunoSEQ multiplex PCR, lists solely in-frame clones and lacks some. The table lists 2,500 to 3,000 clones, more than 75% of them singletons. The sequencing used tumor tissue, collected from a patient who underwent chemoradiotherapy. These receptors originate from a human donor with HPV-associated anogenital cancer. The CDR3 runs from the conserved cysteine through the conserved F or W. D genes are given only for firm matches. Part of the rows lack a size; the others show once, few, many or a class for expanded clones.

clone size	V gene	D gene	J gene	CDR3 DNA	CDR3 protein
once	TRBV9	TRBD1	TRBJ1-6	TGTGCCAGCAGCGCGGACAGGGGCTCAGGTCAATTTTCACCCCTCCACTTT	CASSADRGSGQFSPLHF
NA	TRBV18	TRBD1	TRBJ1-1	TGTGCCAGCTCACCGAGGACAGGGAACACTGAAGCTTTCTTT	CASSPRTGNTEAFF
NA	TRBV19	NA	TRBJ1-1	TGTGCCAGTAGGCCGGGAGGAGGGCACACTGAAGCTTTCTTT	CASRPGGGHTEAFF
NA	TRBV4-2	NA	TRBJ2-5	TGTGCCAGCAGCCCGAGGGGGGAAGAGACCCAGTACTTC	CASSPRGEETQYF
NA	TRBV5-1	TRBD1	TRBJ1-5	TGCGCCAGCAGCCCGGGACAGGGTGGCAATCAGCCCCAGCATTTT	CASSPGQGGNQPQHF
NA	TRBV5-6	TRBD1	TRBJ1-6	TGTGCCAGCAGCTTGGCCGGGACAGGGGGCAATTCACCCCTCCACTTT	CASSLAGTGGNSPLHF
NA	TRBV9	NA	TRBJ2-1	TGTGCCAGCAGCGTAGTTCATTGCTCCTACAATGAGCAGTTCTTC	CASSVVHCSYNEQFF
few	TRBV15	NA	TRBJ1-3	TGTGCCACCAGCAGAGATCGCGCCGCCGGAAACACCATATATTTT	CATSRDRAAGNTIYF
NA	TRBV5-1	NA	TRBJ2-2	TGCGCCAGCAGCTGGGACATTGGGACATCGAACACCGGGGAGCTGTTTTTT	CASSWDIGTSNTGELFF
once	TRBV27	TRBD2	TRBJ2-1	TGTGCCAGCAGTACCCCCGGGAGGGCTGTTCACAATGAGCAGTTCTTC	CASSTPGRAVHNEQFF
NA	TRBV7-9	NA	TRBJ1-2	TGTGCCAGCAGCTTGGACAGCGGACCTAACTATGGCTACACCTTC	CASSLDSGPNYGYTF
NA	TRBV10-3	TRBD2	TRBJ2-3	TGTGCCATCAGTAAATTAGCGGGAAAAACAGATACGCAGTATTTT	CAISKLAGKTDTQYF
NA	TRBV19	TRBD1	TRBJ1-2	TGTGCCAGTAGTGGAGGACAGGGCTATGGCTACACCTTC	CASSGGQGYGYTF
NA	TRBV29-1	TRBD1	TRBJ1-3	TGCAGCGTGTCCGGGACAGCCTCTGGAAACACCATATATTTT	CSVSGTASGNTIYF
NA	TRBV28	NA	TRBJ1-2	TGTGCCAGCAGTTTCCCGGGACAAGATGGCTACACCTTC	CASSFPGQDGYTF
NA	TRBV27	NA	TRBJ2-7	TGTGCCAGCAGTTTACCCTCGACAGGGAGGGGCGAGCAGTACTTC	CASSLPSTGRGEQYF
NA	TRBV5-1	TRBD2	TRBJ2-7	TGCGCCAGCAGCTTGGGGCTAGCGGGAACCTACGAGCAGTACTTC	CASSLGLAGTYEQYF